Below, 30 T cell receptor beta chains from the same sample are listed, as sequenced in a study of identifying expanded T cells in peripheral blood (dated by TCRdb to about 2019). Libraries were prepared through the immunoSEQ multiplex PCR assay. TCRdb provides this immuneACCESS table in a form limited to in-frame rearrangements. Some clones are lacking; in checked studies, under half of them reflect an unresolved V gene, and why the rest are absent is not known. The table for this sample lists 60,000 to 70,000 clones; around 87% of them were counted only once. The leading ten clones occupy around 4.6% of the sample. The sequencing sample was made of blood. The origin of the receptors is a person aged 18 to 69 in good health.

In its sample, this clone was seen once. This chain uses TRBV7-8 with TRBJ2-7, with 8 bases fitting TRBD2. Germline loops: CDR1 SGHVS, CDR2 FQNEAQ. V shed 5 bases, J shed 3 bases, and the junction held 9 bases outside the gene matches. CDR3 length equals 15 residues. The CDR3 sequence: CASSLRGSGVYEQYF. CDR3 DNA: TGTGCCAGCAGCCTCCGGGGTAGCGGGGTCTACGAGCAGTACTTC.

The sample holds one count of this clone. CDR3 DNA: TGCGCCAGCAGCCAAGAAGGCGGGGGTGTGGGCACAGATACGCAGTATTTT. Translating it yields CASSQEGGGVGTDTQYF. The J gene is TRBJ2-3, the V gene TRBV4-3, with TRBD2 identical over 7 bases. There are 17 residues in the CDR3. V was pared by 0 bases and J by 1 base, with 7 bases of the junction left unmatched. The V gene's germline CDR1 is LGHNA and CDR2 YSLEER.

The CDR3 nucleotides read TGTGCCAGCAGGAGACTAGCGGGTAACTCTTACAATGAGCAGTTCTTC. This translates into CASRRLAGNSYNEQFF. The genes are TRBV7-6 and TRBJ2-1; TRBD2 agrees at 10 bases. CDR1 and CDR2 (germline): SGHVS, FNYEAQ. The CDR3 spans 16 residues. After removal of 6 bases from V and 4 bases from J, the junction contained 9 bases not matched to a gene.

The rearrangement links TRBV28 to TRBJ1-4; D is perhaps TRBD1 (5 bases). The CDR3 covers 15 residues. V was shortened by 4 bases and J by 6 bases, with 15 bases between the two germline ends. In germline, CDR1 is MDHEN, CDR2 SYDVKM. The DNA of the CDR3 is TGTGCCAGCAGTTCCCAGGGTGGTCTTCATGAAAAACTGTTTTTT. Its translation is CASSSQGGLHEKLFF.

This clone was found once. The CDR3 is CASSRPGGTDTGELFF. The CDR3 DNA reads as TGCGCCAGCAGCCGGCCTGGAGGGACTGACACCGGGGAGCTGTTTTTT. V is TRBV5-1 and J is TRBJ2-2; TRBD2 might be the D (6 bases). The CDR3 totals 16 residues. The V gene lost 4 bases and the J gene lost 3 bases, with 16 bases spanning the gap. CDR1 is SGHRS, CDR2 YFSETQ, per germline.

The rearrangement uses TRBV7-8 and TRBJ1-5; TRBD1 agrees at 7 bases. Germline V lookup: CDR1 SGHVS, CDR2 FQNEAQ. This CDR3 comprises 15 residues. The trim removed 5 bases at V and 4 bases at J, leaving 8 bases unmatched. The CDR3 nucleotides are TGTGCCAGCAGCCCAACCGGGACAGCAAATCAGCCCCAGCATTTT. As protein: CASSPTGTANQPQHF.

This clone has only one observation. The V call is TRBV2, the J call TRBJ2-3; possible D gene TRBD1, 6 bases. CDR1 and CDR2 (germline): SNHLY, FYNNEI. CDR3 size: 13 residues. The V and J ends lost 8 bases and 2 bases respectively, with 11 bases between them. CDR3 in amino acids: CASGGRTTDTQYF. The CDR3 DNA reads as TGTGCCAGCGGGGGCAGGACCACAGATACGCAGTATTTT.

The V and J genes are TRBV6-5 and TRBJ2-1, with D possibly TRBD1 on 6 matching bases. The germline V and J ends were trimmed by 10 bases and 9 bases, with 13 bases remaining between them. This CDR3 is built from 11 residues. In germline, CDR1 is MNHEY, CDR2 SVGAGI. DNA for the CDR3: TGTGCCACCCGTTTAGGGGGTGAGCAGTTCTTC. The encoded protein is CATRLGGEQFF.

The chain links TRBV9 to TRBJ2-5, with 12 bases matching TRBD2. Germline-derived CDR1 and CDR2 are SGDLS and YYNGEE. V shed 0 bases and J 2 bases; nucleotides not matched to a gene: 2. The CDR3 is made up of 16 amino acids. CDR3 DNA: TGTGCCAGCAGCGTAGGACTAGCGGGGGATCAAGAGACCCAGTACTTC. The encoded protein is CASSVGLAGDQETQYF.

The CDR3 sequence is CASSPIYNEQFF. The CDR3 DNA is TGTGCCAGCAGCCCGATTTACAATGAGCAGTTCTTC. The V and J genes are TRBV5-5 and TRBJ2-1, with unresolved D. Germline V gene sequence: CDR1 SGHKS, CDR2 YYEKEE (reference sequence). The CDR3 covers 12 residues. The V gene lost 4 bases and the J gene lost 4 bases, with 6 bases spanning the gap.

This rearrangement joins TRBV11-1 to TRBJ2-7; TRBD1 might be the D (6 bases). This CDR3 has 12 amino acids. V lost 5 bases and J 4 bases, leaving 9 bases between the germline ends. Germline-derived CDR1 and CDR2 are SGHAT and FQDESV (reference sequence). CDR3: CASSPQGYEQYF. DNA of the CDR3: TGTGCCAGCAGCCCACAGGGTTACGAGCAGTACTTC.

This sequence joins TRBV30 and TRBJ1-1; tentative D call: TRBD1 (6 bases). This CDR3 has 17 residues. Germline V gene lookup returns CDR1 GTSNPN and CDR2 SVGIG (reference sequence). V lost 2 bases and J lost 0, with 19 bases in between. CDR3 in amino acids: CAWSQLRGGRVNTEAFF. Here the CDR3 DNA reads TGTGCCTGGAGTCAATTACGCGGGGGGCGCGTGAACACTGAAGCTTTCTTT.

The genes are TRBV28 and TRBJ2-5; maybe TRBD2 (6 bases). The germline gives CDR1 MDHEN, CDR2 SYDVKM. V was trimmed by 4 bases and J by 2 bases, leaving 11 bases between them. CDR3 length: 14 residues. CDR3 nucleotide sequence: TGTGCCAGCAGTTCCGCGGGGCCGCAAGAGACCCAGTACTTC. Translating it yields CASSSAGPQETQYF.

The chain is built from TRBV15 and TRBJ1-2; D is possibly TRBD1 (5 bases). CDR3 length equals 19 residues. Germline CDR1 and CDR2: LNHNV and YYDKDF (reference sequence). Trimming removed 1 base from V and 4 bases from J, with 25 bases in between. The CDR3 loop reads CATSRGVPPTDAVSYGYTF. The DNA of the CDR3 is TGTGCCACCAGCAGAGGAGTCCCGCCGACAGATGCAGTAAGCTATGGCTACACCTTC.

J is TRBJ1-5 and V is TRBV27; D is unclear. In germline, CDR1 is MNHEY, CDR2 SMNVEV (reference sequence). Between the trimmed V and J ends, which lost 5 bases and 11 bases, there was a span of 13 bases. This CDR3 is 12 amino acids long. CDR3 bases: TGTGCCAGCAGTACCAACCGGGGAGCCCAGCATTTT. Amino acid sequence: CASSTNRGAQHF.

The CDR3 protein is CASSASGASVDTQYF. The CDR3 nucleotides are TGTGCCAGCAGTGCGAGCGGGGCGTCCGTAGATACGCAGTATTTT. The chain employs TRBV6-4 and TRBJ2-3, with 7 bases matching TRBD2. The J segment lost 5 bases and the V segment lost 4 bases, leaving 9 bases of the junction unmatched. This CDR3 has 15 residues. CDR1 and CDR2 (germline): MRHNA, SNTAGT.

The chain uses TRBV18 and TRBJ2-2; D is ambiguous. Trimming took 4 bases from V and 3 from J, leaving 3 bases between them. The CDR3 is 12 residues long. CDR1 is KGHSH, CDR2 LQKENI, per germline. CDR3 sequence (DNA): TGTGCCAGCTCACTGGACACCGGGGAGCTGTTTTTT. Encoded protein: CASSLDTGELFF.

The chain carries TRBV5-1 and TRBJ2-7; 7 positions agree with TRBD1. Per germline, CDR1 SGHRS and CDR2 YFSETQ. CDR3 length: 15 residues. The junction had 5 bases not matched to a gene; V was cut back by 2 bases and J by 0 bases. CDR3: CASSFDRESSYEQYF. CDR3 sequence (DNA): TGCGCCAGCAGCTTCGACAGGGAAAGCTCCTACGAGCAGTACTTC.

This chain uses TRBV30 with TRBJ1-5; 7 positions agree with TRBD1. This CDR3 comprises 15 residues. CDR1 and CDR2 (germline): GTSNPN, SVGIG (reference sequence). Unmatched junction bases numbered 6, after V lost 2 bases and J lost 2 bases. CDR3 sequence (DNA): TGTGCCTGGAGTAAGGGGGCAGCCGGCAATCAGCCCCAGCATTTT. Translated, it gives CAWSKGAAGNQPQHF.

The rearrangement uses TRBV5-1 and TRBJ2-3; 7 positions match TRBD1. Germline loops: CDR1 SGHRS, CDR2 YFSETQ. This CDR3 has 18 residues. Trimming removed 3 bases from V and 0 bases from J; junction bases left unmatched: 13. DNA for the CDR3: TGCGCCAGCAGCTCACAACCCAGGGGACAGCTAAGCACAGATACGCAGTATTTT. Its protein is CASSSQPRGQLSTDTQYF.

This clone was picked up one time. The chain couples TRBV30 to TRBJ1-2, with 9 bases aligning to TRBD1. After removal of 4 bases from V and 8 bases from J, the junction contained 11 bases not matched to a gene. The germline CDR1 and CDR2 sequences are GTSNPN and SVGIG (reference sequence). This CDR3 has 14 amino acids. CDR3 nucleotide sequence: TGTGCCTGGACGAATTTCGGGACAGGGCCCGGCTACACCTTC. Encoded protein: CAWTNFGTGPGYTF.

This clone has just a few counts. The chain employs TRBV7-9 and TRBJ1-2, with a tentative D call TRBD1 (6 bases). The V gene lost 2 bases and the J gene lost 4 bases, with 11 bases spanning the gap. The CDR3 is 14 amino acids. The germline CDR1 and CDR2 sequences are SEHNR and FQNEAQ (reference sequence). CDR3 in amino acids: CASSLRDISYGYTF. The CDR3 DNA reads TGTGCCAGCAGCTTACGGGACATATCCTATGGCTACACCTTC.

This CDR3 reads CASSTRTGGYEQYF. The CDR3 coding sequence is TGCGCCAGCAGCACCCGGACAGGTGGCTACGAGCAGTACTTC. The chain recombines TRBV5-1 with TRBJ2-7, with TRBD1 matching over 7 bases. Germline values: CDR1 SGHRS, CDR2 YFSETQ. The CDR3 has 14 residues. V lost 4 bases and J lost 3; bases outside the gene matches: 7.

The chain carries TRBV28 and TRBJ1-2, with a possible D match to TRBD1 (5 bases). Trimming took off 5 bases at V and 7 bases at J, with 17 bases between the two ends. The germline V gene has CDR1 MDHEN and CDR2 SYDVKM. The CDR3 runs to 14 residues. The DNA for the CDR3 is TGTGCCAGCAGTCCGATCGGGGGTTCGGGTGGCTACACCTTC. Translated: CASSPIGGSGGYTF.

The chain links TRBV5-1 to TRBJ2-1; D perhaps matches TRBD2 (5 bases). V lost 0 bases, J lost 7 bases, and 11 bases lay in between. The CDR3 has 14 amino acids. In germline, CDR1 is SGHRS, CDR2 YFSETQ. CDR3 bases: TGCGCCAGCAGCTTGGGGACTTCTGGGAATGAGCAGTTCTTC. Protein sequence: CASSLGTSGNEQFF.

Of note for this clone: Possible read error: a much larger clone is one base away. This sample also contains other DNA sequences that code for the same CDR3. This chain connects TRBV6-4 to TRBJ2-3, with TRBD2 matching 8 bases. V shed 4 bases and J 0 bases; nucleotides not matched to a gene: 0. The CDR3 covers 14 residues. CDR1 is MRHNA and CDR2 is SNTAGT in the germline V gene. The CDR3 region has the DNA TGTGCCAGCAGTGCTAGCGGGAGCACAGATACGCAGTATTTT. It specifies CASSASGSTDTQYF.

This clone came up once. J is TRBJ2-3 and V is TRBV12-5, with TRBD1 matching over 8 bases. Germline trimming cut 5 bases from V and 5 bases from J; bases unmatched to any gene: 6. The CDR3 totals 14 residues. The germline V gene has CDR1 LGHNT and CDR2 FRNRAP. Here the CDR3 reads CASGPGQGIDTQYF. CDR3 nucleotide sequence: TGTGCTAGTGGTCCAGGACAGGGTATAGATACGCAGTATTTT.

The CDR3 here is CASSVSSSGNSTDTQYF. CDR3 DNA: TGTGCCAGCAGTGTATCGAGTAGCGGTAATAGCACAGATACGCAGTATTTT. The J gene is TRBJ2-3, the V gene TRBV2, with D possibly matching TRBD2 (6 bases). The length of the CDR3 is 17 residues. Trimming removed 4 bases at V and 0 bases at J, with 17 bases between. Germline assignment: CDR1 SNHLY and CDR2 FYNNEI.

The gene calls are TRBV2 and TRBJ1-2; perhaps TRBD1 as D (6 bases). V was trimmed by 4 bases and J by 0 bases, leaving 12 bases between them. The CDR3 extends over 15 amino acids. The V gene's germline CDR1 is SNHLY and CDR2 FYNNEI. CDR3 residues: CASSVNRETNYGYTF. The CDR3 DNA reads TGTGCCAGCAGTGTCAACAGGGAGACTAACTATGGCTACACCTTC. The complete variable domain, with remaining parts taken from reference TRBV2 and TRBJ1-2, reads EPEVTQTPSHQVTQMGQEVILRCVPISNHLYFYWYRQILGQKVEFLVSFYNNEISEKSEIFDDQFSVERPDGSNFTLKIRSTKLEDSAMYFCASSVNRETNYGYTFGSGTRLTVV.

Here the CDR3 reads CASSVGTGRGNTIYF. The CDR3 DNA reads TGTGCCAGCAGCGTCGGGACAGGGCGTGGAAACACCATATATTTT. V is TRBV7-9 and J is TRBJ1-3, with 9 positions matching TRBD1. Germline V CDR1 and CDR2: SEHNR, FQNEAQ (reference sequence). The CDR3 covers 15 residues. V gave up 5 bases and J gave up 3 bases; unmatched junction bases: 5.